Given below is one T cell receptor beta chain in context. The data were obtained in a study of shared clonotypes between healthy human individuals. CDR3 length: 11 amino acids. V gave up 6 bases and J gave up 3 bases, with 6 bases separating them. The germline V gene encodes CDR1 DFQATT and CDR2 SNEGSKA (reference sequence). Assay runs were performed at deep level. The assay was immunoSEQ multiplex PCR, and TCRdb's table has in-frame clones only and misses some. The sample contains approximately 480,000 clones, around 79% of which appear only once. The receptor was isolated from a woman aged 40 to 50 in good health. Some clones in this sample may be carry-over from other donors' samples. The specimen was PBMCs. The V gene is TRBV20-1, the J gene TRBJ1-3; the D is unclear. DNA for the CDR3: TGCAGTGCCACCCTTGGAAACACCATATATTTT. This codes for CSATLGNTIYF.